This passage covers 14 T cell receptor beta chains from one sample sequenced in a study of blood T cell repertoires in COVID-19. Generated by immunoSEQ multiplex PCR, the TCRdb table keeps only in-frame clones and is missing some. The table lists around 120,000 clones, 90% of them singletons. The sequencing sample was made of peripheral blood. The receptors originated from a woman aged 55 to 70 with COVID-19, enrolled during active disease.

V is TRBV5-1 and J is TRBJ1-5; 7 positions match TRBD1. This CDR3 has 14 amino acids. Germline V gene sequence: CDR1 SGHRS, CDR2 YFSETQ. The V and J ends lost 3 bases and 2 bases, in that order; junction bases with no gene match: 2. The CDR3 protein is CASSSGTGNQPQHF. The CDR3 region has the DNA TGCGCCAGCAGCTCCGGGACAGGCAATCAGCCCCAGCATTTT.

This chain links TRBV27 with TRBJ1-1; the D is unclear. Between the trimmed V and J ends, which lost 6 bases and 6 bases, there was a span of 17 bases. In germline, CDR1 is MNHEY, CDR2 SMNVEV (reference sequence). The CDR3 contains 14 residues. The CDR3 loop reads CASSFLRTTPEAFF. CDR3 DNA sequence: TGTGCCAGCAGCTTTCTCAGGACTACCCCTGAAGCTTTCTTT.

The rearrangement uses TRBV5-4 and TRBJ2-7; D may be TRBD2 (7 bases). Germline loops: CDR1 SGHNT, CDR2 YYREEE (reference sequence). CDR3 length: 15 residues. V lost 1 base and J lost 2, with 13 bases in between. The CDR3 loop is CASSLRGGRTYEQYF. CDR3 in DNA: TGTGCCAGCAGCTTGAGGGGGGGCCGAACCTACGAGCAGTACTTC.

This clone has just one count. This rearrangement joins TRBV4-1 to TRBJ1-3, with unresolved D. The germline V gene has CDR1 MGHRA and CDR2 YSYEKL. The length of the CDR3 is 17 residues. V lost 0 bases and J 2 bases, leaving 14 bases between the germline ends. The CDR3 sequence is CASSQDRGGPTGNTIYF. In DNA form, the CDR3 reads TGCGCCAGCAGCCAAGATCGGGGAGGGCCAACTGGAAACACCATATATTTT.

The gene calls are TRBV6-2 or TRBV6-3 and TRBJ1-1; 9 bases are shared with TRBD1. CDR1 MNHEY and CDR2 SVGEGT come from the germline V gene. The CDR3 sequence is 14 residues long. V lost 4 bases, J lost 14 bases, and 14 bases stayed unmatched. CDR3 nucleotides: TGTGCCAGCAGTTCCTATGGGGGGACAGGGTATATGTTCTTT. This sequence encodes CASSSYGGTGYMFF.

This clone has only one observation. V usage is TRBV7-2 and J usage is TRBJ1-5; 7 bases agree with TRBD1. From germline, CDR1 is SGHTA and CDR2 FQGNSA. This CDR3 has 16 amino acids. Trimming at V came to 1 base and at J to 1 base, leaving 4 bases not matched to a gene. In DNA, the CDR3 is TGTGCCAGCAGCTTAGAGGGGACAGAGAGCAATCAGCCCCAGCATTTT. It translates to CASSLEGTESNQPQHF.

The rearrangement uses TRBV5-1 and TRBJ1-2, with 7 bases fitting TRBD1. Trimming took 0 bases from V and 4 from J; bases not matched to a gene: 9. The CDR3 spans 16 residues. Germline loops: CDR1 SGHRS, CDR2 YFSETQ. This chain's CDR3 is CASSLGGTVHTYGYTF. The CDR3 DNA reads TGCGCCAGCAGCTTGGGAGGGACAGTTCATACCTATGGCTACACCTTC.

This clone was observed a few times. The V call is TRBV4-1, the J call TRBJ1-5, with D uncertain. Trimming stripped 0 bases from V and 9 bases from J, with 15 bases between. The germline CDR1 and CDR2 sequences are MGHRA and YSYEKL. The length of the CDR3 is 15 residues. CDR3 protein: CASSQEATAARPQHF. The CDR3 bases are TGCGCCAGCAGCCAAGAAGCAACAGCCGCTCGGCCCCAGCATTTT.

The gene calls are TRBV29-1 and TRBJ2-1, with D maybe TRBD2 (6 bases). Germline CDR1 and CDR2: SQVTM and ANQGSEA. The ends were cut back, 5 bases at V and 1 base at J, with 12 bases in the middle. The CDR3 spans 14 residues. The CDR3 DNA sequence: TGCAGCGTTATCGGGGAGGTTTCCTACAATGAGCAGTTCTTC. It translates to CSVIGEVSYNEQFF.

The CDR3 DNA follows: TGTGCCAGCAGTGCGACAGGATCGGATGGCTACACCTTC. It is translated as CASSATGSDGYTF. The V call is TRBV12-3 or TRBV12-4, the J call TRBJ1-2, with D possibly being TRBD1 (6 bases). The CDR3 is 13 amino acids. Trimming stripped 5 bases from V and 6 bases from J, with 13 bases between.

The V call is TRBV7-2, the J call TRBJ2-3; D not certain. The V end was cut by 1 base, the J end by 8 bases, with 4 bases between. The V gene's germline CDR1 is SGHTA and CDR2 FQGNSA. The CDR3 is made up of 11 amino acids. CDR3 in DNA: TGTGCCAGCAGCTTAGGCGGTACGCAGTATTTT. Translation gives CASSLGGTQYF.

The chain combines TRBV19 with TRBJ1-4, with D possibly being TRBD1 (6 bases). Germline V CDR1 and CDR2: LNHDA, SQIVND (reference sequence). This CDR3 contains 15 residues. Trimming shortened V by 3 bases and J by 6 bases, and 14 bases separated the two germline ends. This CDR3 is CASSMPQDSYEKLFF. The CDR3 bases are TGTGCCAGTAGTATGCCTCAGGACAGCTATGAAAAACTGTTTTTT.

About this clone itself: Other nucleotide sequences in the sample specify the same CDR3. The rearrangement joins TRBV4-1 to TRBJ1-2, with TRBD1 as a possible D gene (6 bases). The germline V and J ends were trimmed by 1 base and 4 bases, with 16 bases remaining between them. CDR1 MGHRA and CDR2 YSYEKL come from the germline V gene. The CDR3 contains 16 residues. Written as DNA, the CDR3 is TGCGCCAGCAGCCAAGTGGGAGGGGGGGGGCCCTATGGCTACACCTTC. Its protein is CASSQVGGGGPYGYTF.

This clone was found once. The J gene is TRBJ2-1, the V gene TRBV11-3; D is undetermined. Trimming cost V 2 bases and J 4 bases, with 12 bases left between them. This CDR3 contains 15 residues. CDR1 and CDR2 from the germline V gene are SGHNT and YENEEA. In DNA form, the CDR3 reads TGTGCCAGCAGCTTATCTACCACCCCTTACAATGAGCAGTTCTTC. Its protein product is CASSLSTTPYNEQFF.